These 10 T cell receptor beta chains share one sample of origin, sequenced in a study of blood T cell repertoires in COVID-19. Data came from immunoSEQ multiplex PCR; TCRdb stores just in-frame clones and leaves some out. The table records around 150,000 clones, approximately 88% of them present only once. Specimen: peripheral blood. Receptors were obtained from a woman aged 80 or older with active or convalescent COVID-19.

The CDR3 nucleotides read TGCAGCGTTGATAGAGGGAAAAGGCCCATGAACACTGAAGCTTTCTTT. It codes for CSVDRGKRPMNTEAFF. J is TRBJ1-1 and V is TRBV29-1; D unresolved. The germline V and J ends were trimmed by 3 bases and 0 bases, with 17 bases remaining between them. The CDR3 has 16 amino acids. Germline CDR1 SQVTM, CDR2 ANQGSEA.

V gene TRBV28 combines with J gene TRBJ1-2; 12 positions agree with TRBD1. CDR1 is MDHEN, CDR2 SYDVKM, per germline. The CDR3 is 17 residues long. J gave up 5 bases and V 6 bases, and 13 bases lay outside the gene matches. The CDR3 region is CASSPGTGGLIRYGYTF. CDR3 nucleotides: TGTGCCAGCAGCCCTGGGACAGGGGGCCTCATTCGGTATGGCTACACCTTC.

V is TRBV3-1 (or the pseudogene TRBV3-2) and J is TRBJ1-2, with 7 positions matching TRBD1. CDR1 and CDR2 (germline): LGHDT, YNNKEL (reference sequence). The V gene end was trimmed by 0 bases and the J gene end by 4 bases; junction bases not matched to a gene: 5. CDR3 length: 15 residues. The CDR3 DNA sequence: TGTGCCAGCAGCCAAGATCCCGGGACAGCCTATGGCTACACCTTC. This sequence encodes CASSQDPGTAYGYTF.

The rearrangement links TRBV7-3 to TRBJ2-7; D is perhaps TRBD2 (6 bases). Germline values: CDR1 SGHTA, CDR2 FQGTGA. Trimming shortened V by 3 bases and J by 4 bases, and 16 bases separated the two germline ends. The CDR3 is 15 residues long. CDR3 nucleotides: TGTGCCAGCAGCTTGGACCCCGGAGGGGCATACGAGCAGTACTTC. Encoded protein: CASSLDPGGAYEQYF.

This rearrangement joins TRBV3-1 (or the pseudogene TRBV3-2) to TRBJ2-5; TRBD2 matches at 9 bases. Germline CDR1 is LGHDT and CDR2 is YNNKEL (reference sequence). Trimming cost V 7 bases and J 1 base; bases outside gene matches: 4. This CDR3 contains 14 residues. The CDR3: CASTLAGSQETQYF. The CDR3 region has the DNA TGTGCCAGCACCCTAGCGGGGAGCCAAGAGACCCAGTACTTC.

This clone was seen only a few times. The chain is built from TRBV4-1 and TRBJ1-1, with D possibly TRBD1 on 6 matching bases. The V end lost 7 bases, the J end lost 0 bases, and 18 bases lay between the germline ends. From germline, CDR1 is MGHRA and CDR2 YSYEKL. The CDR3 is 16 amino acids. Here the CDR3 DNA reads TGCGCCAGCACCTCAAGAGGGGGGGAGCTGAACACTGAAGCTTTCTTT. It codes for CASTSRGGELNTEAFF.

The rearrangement links TRBV6-5 to TRBJ2-7, with TRBD1 matching over 8 bases. This CDR3 is built from 15 residues. Germline V lookup: CDR1 MNHEY, CDR2 SVGAGI. After removal of 0 bases from V and 5 bases from J, the junction contained 6 bases not matched to a gene. The CDR3 DNA is TGTGCCAGCAGTTACTCACCACAGGGGGATAACGAGCAGTACTTC. Its translation: CASSYSPQGDNEQYF.

The chain has TRBV12-3 or TRBV12-4 and TRBJ1-1; D remains unclear. Trimming shortened V by 3 bases and J by 4 bases, and 9 bases separated the two germline ends. This CDR3 spans 13 amino acids. Here the CDR3 DNA reads TGTGCCAGCAGTTTCGGCGGTGCCACTGAAGCTTTCTTT. It is translated as CASSFGGATEAFF.

The rearrangement joins TRBV5-4 to TRBJ1-5; TRBD1 agrees at 8 bases. The CDR3 sequence is 14 residues long. Trimming removed 5 bases from V and 7 bases from J; junction bases left unmatched: 8. CDR1 SGHNT and CDR2 YYREEE come from the germline V gene (reference sequence). The CDR3: CASSQDRAKQPQHF. CDR3 DNA sequence: TGTGCCAGCAGTCAGGACAGGGCGAAACAGCCCCAGCATTTT.

This clone has only one observation. The genes are TRBV6-5 and TRBJ2-7; D not certain. Trimming took off 2 bases at V and 7 bases at J, with 9 bases between the two ends. Germline CDR1 is MNHEY and CDR2 is SVGAGI. CDR3 length: 12 amino acids. The CDR3 sequence: CASSYPAGEQYF. DNA of the CDR3: TGTGCCAGCAGTTACCCAGCCGGGGAGCAGTACTTC.